The TCR beta chain described here comes from a study of T cell changes during pregnancy in multiple sclerosis. TCRdb keeps only in-frame clones here, not all; method: immunoSEQ multiplex PCR. The sample lists 69,000 or so clones; over 75% were seen once. This clone was observed once. Losses at the gene ends were 0 bases for V and 0 bases for J; bases not matched to a gene: 7. The CDR3 runs to 17 residues. Germline V gene sequence: CDR1 SGDLS, CDR2 YYNGEE. The sequence came from a female donor in good health, enrolled as a control in a pregnancy study. The sequences come from CD4+ T cells from peripheral blood mononuclear cells, collected in the third trimester of pregnancy. V usage is TRBV9 and J usage is TRBJ2-5; 8 bases are shared with TRBD2. As DNA, the CDR3 is TGTGCCAGCAGCGTAGGAGCGAGCGGGAGACACCAAGAGACCCAGTACTTC. Translating gives CASSVGASGRHQETQYF.